The present TCR beta chain was sequenced within a study of T cell repertoires in cytomegalovirus infection. TCRdb re-analysed the reads in MiXCR, keeping a single row per CDR3 protein. The repertoire consists of 350,000 to 550,000 distinct CDR3 sequences, with roughly a third occurring once and the leading ten covering around 13%. Germline CDR1 is MNHNY and CDR2 is SVGAGI (reference sequence). Trimming removed 7 bases from V and 1 base from J, with 11 bases in between. The CDR3 spans 14 residues. Sequencing was carried out using PBMCs. This sequence originates from a human donor in good health (CMV status not recorded). Some clones in this sample may be carry-over from other donors' samples. The J gene is TRBJ1-3, the V gene TRBV6-6; no firm D call. CDR3 coding DNA: TGTGCCAGCACTCCCGTTTGGTCTGGAAACACCATATATTTT. It yields the protein CASTPVWSGNTIYF.